This TCR beta chain is from a study of blood T cell repertoires in COVID-19. Enrolled through a virtual design, the participants were between 18 and 89 years of age and came from 24 US areas. Sequenced by immunoSEQ multiplex PCR; TCRdb stores in-frame clones only, minus some. This sample has more than 350,000 clones, with around nine tenths found just once. This CDR3 comprises 15 residues. Germline CDR1 MNHEY, CDR2 SMNVEV (reference sequence). V was pared by 2 bases and J by 2 bases, with 12 bases between. The clonotype was recovered from a woman aged 45-65 years who had recovered from COVID-19. Material: PBMCs or T cells enriched from blood (not recorded which). This rearrangement joins TRBV27 to TRBJ1-1, with D hard to call. CDR3 in DNA: TGTGCCAGCAGTTTAATACGGCAGGCAAACACTGAAGCTTTCTTT. Its protein is CASSLIRQANTEAFF.